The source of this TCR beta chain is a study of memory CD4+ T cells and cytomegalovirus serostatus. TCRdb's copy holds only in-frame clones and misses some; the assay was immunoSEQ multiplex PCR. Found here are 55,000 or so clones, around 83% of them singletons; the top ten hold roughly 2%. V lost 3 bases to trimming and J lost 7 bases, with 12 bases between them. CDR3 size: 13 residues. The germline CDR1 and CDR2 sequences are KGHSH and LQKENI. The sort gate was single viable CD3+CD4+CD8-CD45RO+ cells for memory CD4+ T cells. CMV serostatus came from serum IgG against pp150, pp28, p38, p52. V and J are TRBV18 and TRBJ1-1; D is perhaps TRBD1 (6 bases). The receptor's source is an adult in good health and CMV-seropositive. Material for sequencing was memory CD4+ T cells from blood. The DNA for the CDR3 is TGTGCCAGCTCACCGGGGAGGGGGAGTGAAGCTTTCTTT. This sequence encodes CASSPGRGSEAFF.